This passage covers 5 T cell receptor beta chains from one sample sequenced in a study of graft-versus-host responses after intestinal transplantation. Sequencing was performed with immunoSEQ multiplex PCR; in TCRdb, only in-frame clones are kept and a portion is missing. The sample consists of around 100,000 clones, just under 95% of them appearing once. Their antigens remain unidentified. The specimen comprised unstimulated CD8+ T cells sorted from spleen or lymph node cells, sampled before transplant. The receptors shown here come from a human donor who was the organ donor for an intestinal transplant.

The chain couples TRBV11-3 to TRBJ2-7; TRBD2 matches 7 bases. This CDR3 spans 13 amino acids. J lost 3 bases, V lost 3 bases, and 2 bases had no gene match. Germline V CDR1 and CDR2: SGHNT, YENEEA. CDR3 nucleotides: TGTGCCAGCAGCTTCGGCGGGGGCTACGAGCAGTACTTC. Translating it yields CASSFGGGYEQYF.

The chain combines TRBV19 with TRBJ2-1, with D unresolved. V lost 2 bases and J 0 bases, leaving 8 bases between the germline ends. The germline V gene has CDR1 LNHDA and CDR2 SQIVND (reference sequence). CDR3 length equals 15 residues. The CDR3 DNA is TGTGCCAGTAGTATAACCGGGCGCTCCTACAATGAGCAGTTCTTC. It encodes CASSITGRSYNEQFF.

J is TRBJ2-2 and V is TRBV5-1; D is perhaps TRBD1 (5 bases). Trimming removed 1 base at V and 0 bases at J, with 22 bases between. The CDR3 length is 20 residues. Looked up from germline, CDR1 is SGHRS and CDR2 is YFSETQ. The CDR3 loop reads CASSLYPTARGHSNTGELFF. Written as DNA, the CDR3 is TGCGCCAGCAGCTTGTATCCGACAGCAAGGGGCCACTCGAACACCGGGGAGCTGTTTTTT.

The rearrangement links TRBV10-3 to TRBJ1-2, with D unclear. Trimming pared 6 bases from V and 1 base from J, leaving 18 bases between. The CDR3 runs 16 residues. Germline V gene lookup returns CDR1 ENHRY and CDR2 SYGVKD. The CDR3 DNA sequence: TGTGCCATCAGGACCCCCGGAACAGTTCGTAACTATGGCTACACCTTC. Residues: CAIRTPGTVRNYGYTF.

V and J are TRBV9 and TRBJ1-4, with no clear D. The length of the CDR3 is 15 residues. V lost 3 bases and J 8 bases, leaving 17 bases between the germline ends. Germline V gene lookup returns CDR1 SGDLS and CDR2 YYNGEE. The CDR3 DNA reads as TGTGCCAGCAGCGCCTCTGGGAGCGGTATCGAAAAACTGTTTTTT. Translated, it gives CASSASGSGIEKLFF.